The present T cell receptor (beta chain) was sequenced within a study of graft-versus-host responses after intestinal transplantation (dated by TCRdb to 2020 to 2022). Some background on the complete study: Multivisceral, liver-intestinal, or isolated intestinal transplants were received by the recipients. Rather than going through the commercial service, samples from three later patients were sequenced in-house on an Illumina MiSeq and processed with MiXCR. Donor T cell macrochimerism was defined as a peak of at least 4% donor T cells among recipient peripheral blood mononuclear cells. The cohort enrolled 20 to 30 intestinal transplant recipients, one of whom was a retransplant, and 3 patients without pretransplant specimens were excluded. After intestinal transplantation, graft-versus-host and host-versus-graft alloreactive T cell clones were followed in the graft, circulation and bone marrow using bulk TCR-beta CDR3 sequencing. All recipients received anti-thymocyte globulin induction followed by maintenance tacrolimus and steroids for around three years. Alloreactive clones were identified by sequencing pre-transplant mixed lymphocyte reaction products and comparing these products with unstimulated pre-transplant donor and recipient T cells. What the authors observed across the whole study: Peak levels of circulating GvH clones were associated with declines in HvG clones early after transplant. Patients with donor T cell macrochimerism had high GvH to HvG T cell clonal ratios in their allografts. GvH clones were found in recipient bone marrow, and some of the GvH clones appeared earlier in ileal mucosa or blood, which is consistent with an intestinal mucosal origin. Conclusions were limited by the relatively low number and heterogeneity of intestinal transplant patients.

Concerning this clone: What this receptor recognizes is not known. Base quality data are lacking; no much larger clone is found one base away.

The sample's time point label, in plain terms: cells obtained before transplantation from donor or recipient. CD3+CD4+ and CD3+CD8+ populations were FACS-sorted from unstimulated pre-transplant donor and recipient cells taken from spleen or lymph nodes. The library was prepared using the immunoSEQ multiplex PCR assay. In most patients, genomic DNA was isolated using the Qiagen DNeasy Blood and Tissue Kit and sent frozen to Adaptive Biotechnologies for TCR sequencing. Adaptive Biotechnologies carried out high-throughput TCR-beta CDR3 sequencing of genomic DNA for most patients. As for the original processing: Adaptive's ImmunoSEQ software supplied the TCR sequencing data for 15 to 20 patients, while MiXCR and VDJtools were used to process a few other patients. To correct CD4 versus CD8 sorting errors, sequences present in both subsets at a frequency ratio below 5:1 were removed. CDR3 nucleotide sequences shared between donor and recipient were removed because the origin of such sequences could not be assigned. To be classed as alloreactive, a clone needed at least 2-fold expansion over unstimulated cells and a minimum CFSE-low frequency of 0.002% (template counts) or 0.001% (read counts). A clone was considered mappable if detected in the sequenced pre-transplant spleen, lymph node, or MLR CFSE-low populations of the donor or recipient. Cumulative frequency of alloreactive clones was calculated as a percentage of all sequences weighted by copy number. TCRdb took over this immuneACCESS table, retaining in-frame rearrangements with V and J assigned. Such tables are incomplete; in checked studies, under half of the missing clones stem from an unresolved V gene, and the remainder is unexplained. The V and J calls and the clone size are those of that table, but D and trimming were determined from the DNA. The sample table lists more than 100,000 clones, approximately 93% of them with a count of one. Approximately 1.2% of the sample comes from the top ten.

Per the germline V gene (reference sequence), SGHNT is the CDR1 and YYREEE is the CDR2. There are 15 amino acids in the CDR3, from cysteine to phenylalanine inclusive. CDR3 DNA only is kept here, 45 bases in frame from base 1. Germline trimming: 1 base from V, 1 base from J; junction bases outside gene matches: 3. This TCR came from a human donor who received an intestinal transplant. Recombination connected TRBV5-4 to TRBJ2-5, and 8 junctional nucleotides match TRBD2. The input for sequencing was unstimulated CD8+ T cells sorted from spleen or lymph node cells, taken before intestinal transplant. The encoded CDR3 is CASSLSSGGQETQYF. The DNA sequence follows: TGTGCCAGCAGCTTGTCCAGCGGGGGCCAAGAGACCCAGTACTTC.